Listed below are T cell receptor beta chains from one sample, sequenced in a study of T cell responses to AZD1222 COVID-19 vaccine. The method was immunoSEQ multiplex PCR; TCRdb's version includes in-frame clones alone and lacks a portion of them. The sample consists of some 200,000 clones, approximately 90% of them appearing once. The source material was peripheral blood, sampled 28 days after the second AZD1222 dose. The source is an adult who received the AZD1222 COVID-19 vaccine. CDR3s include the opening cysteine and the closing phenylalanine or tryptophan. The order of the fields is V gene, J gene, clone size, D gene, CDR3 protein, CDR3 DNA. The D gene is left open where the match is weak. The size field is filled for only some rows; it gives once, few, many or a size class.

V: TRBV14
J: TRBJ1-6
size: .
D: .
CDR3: CASSQGTDSSPLHF
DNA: TGTGCCAGCAGCCAAGGGACAGACAGTTCACCCCTCCACTTT

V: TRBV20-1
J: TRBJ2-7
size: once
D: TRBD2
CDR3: CSASTTSGRASGHF
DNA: TGCAGTGCTAGTACGACTAGCGGGAGGGCCTCAGGGCACTTC

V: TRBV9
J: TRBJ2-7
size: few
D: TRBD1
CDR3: CASSVGTRQGIPEQYF
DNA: TGTGCCAGCAGCGTAGGTACGAGACAGGGGATCCCCGAGCAGTACTTC

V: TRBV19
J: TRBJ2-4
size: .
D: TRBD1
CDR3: CASSPPGQGAYF
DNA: TGTGCCAGTAGTCCCCCAGGACAGGGGGCGTACTTC

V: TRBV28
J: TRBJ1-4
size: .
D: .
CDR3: CASRRGQIEKLFF
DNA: TGTGCCAGCAGGAGGGGCCAAATAGAAAAACTGTTTTTT

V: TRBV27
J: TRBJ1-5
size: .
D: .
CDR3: CASSLSSGAPQHF
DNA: TGTGCCAGCAGTTTATCCTCGGGGGCTCCCCAGCATTTT

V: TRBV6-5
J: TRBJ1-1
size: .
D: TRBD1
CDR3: CASSLGQLNTEAFF
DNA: TGTGCCAGCAGTTTGGGACAGCTGAACACTGAAGCTTTCTTT

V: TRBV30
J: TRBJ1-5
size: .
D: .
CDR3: CAWNQGSNQPQHF
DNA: TGTGCCTGGAATCAGGGGAGCAATCAGCCCCAGCATTTT

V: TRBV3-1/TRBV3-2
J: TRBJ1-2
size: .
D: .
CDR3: CASSLGRGYTF
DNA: TGTGCCAGCAGCCTGGGACGCGGCTACACCTTC

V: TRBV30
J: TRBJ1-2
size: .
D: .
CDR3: CAWSPPGSNNYGYTF
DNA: TGTGCCTGGAGTCCCCCGGGGTCCAATAACTATGGCTACACCTTC

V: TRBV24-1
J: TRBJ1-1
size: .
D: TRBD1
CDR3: CATSEQGRNTEAFF
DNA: TGTGCCACCAGTGAACAGGGGCGTAACACTGAAGCTTTCTTT

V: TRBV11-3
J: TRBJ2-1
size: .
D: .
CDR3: CASSSHLSGEQFF
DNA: TGTGCCAGCAGCTCCCACCTCAGCGGCGAGCAGTTCTTC

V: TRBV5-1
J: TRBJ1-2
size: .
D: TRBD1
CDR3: CASSWGQGDGRGYTF
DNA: TGCGCCAGCAGCTGGGGACAGGGAGACGGCAGAGGCTACACCTTC

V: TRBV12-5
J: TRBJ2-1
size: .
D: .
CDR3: CASGQKTSFGEQFF
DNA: TGTGCTAGTGGCCAAAAGACTAGTTTCGGTGAGCAGTTCTTC